The source of this T cell receptor (beta chain) is a study of OX40 agonist ivuxolimab in advanced cancers. The overall study: In this trial design, patients received ivuxolimab intravenously at 0.01 to 10 mg/kg every 2 weeks.

Data came from immunoSEQ multiplex PCR; TCRdb stores just in-frame clones and leaves some out. The table lists 42,000 or so clones, more than 75% of them singletons. Study-level points and caveats: Patients who responded partially at 0.1-3.0 mg/kg showed clonal expansion ranking among the lowest.

Germline assignment: CDR1 SEHNR and CDR2 FQNEAQ (reference sequence). This CDR3 comprises 15 residues. V was clipped by 5 bases and J by 0 bases; unmatched bases: 3. On this clone itself: Its antigen is not identified.

The chain links TRBV7-9 to TRBJ1-2; 10 bases line up with TRBD1. The source was CD4+ or CD8+ T cells sorted from blood, collected in a trial of the OX40 agonist ivuxolimab. This TCR was recovered from an adult with an advanced solid tumor such as melanoma, head and neck, liver or kidney cancer. CDR3 nucleotide sequence: TGTGCCAGCAGCCCCGGGACAGGGGCTAACTATGGCTACACCTTC. Its translation is CASSPGTGANYGYTF.